These 9 T cell receptor beta chains originate from one sample sequenced in a study of blood T cell repertoires in COVID-19. Assay: immunoSEQ multiplex PCR; the TCRdb copy retains only in-frame clones and omits some. Found here are around 300,000 clones, approximately 82% of them singletons; the top ten hold about 3%. The sequencing sample was made of peripheral blood. These receptors all stem from a man aged 25-45 years with active or convalescent COVID-19.

This sequence joins TRBV19 and TRBJ1-2, with D maybe TRBD1 (5 bases). The V gene lost 1 base and the J gene lost 7 bases, with 22 bases spanning the gap. This CDR3 has 17 residues. The germline V gene encodes CDR1 LNHDA and CDR2 SQIVND (reference sequence). The CDR3 sequence is CASSIGLLRGFFRGYTF. CDR3 in DNA: TGTGCCAGTAGTATAGGCCTGCTTCGGGGGTTTTTTCGTGGCTACACCTTC.

The chain couples TRBV6-5 to TRBJ1-5, with 8 bases identical to TRBD1. Looked up from germline, CDR1 is MNHEY and CDR2 is SVGAGI. The CDR3 is made up of 13 amino acids. Trimming at V came to 4 bases and at J to 7 bases, leaving 3 bases not matched to a gene. CDR3 coding DNA: TGTGCCAGCAGTTCGACAGGGGACCAGCCCCAGCATTTT. It codes for CASSSTGDQPQHF.

The chain carries TRBV19 and TRBJ2-2; maybe TRBD1 (8 bases). V was shortened by 7 bases and J by 6 bases, with 30 bases between the two germline ends. The germline CDR1 and CDR2 sequences are LNHDA and SQIVND (reference sequence). CDR3 size: 19 residues. CDR3: CASTLTGAAGVGGAGELFF. For the CDR3, the DNA is TGTGCCAGTACCCTGACAGGGGCCGCGGGGGTTGGCGGAGCCGGGGAGCTGTTTTTT.

The V call is TRBV29-1, the J call TRBJ2-4; D possibly corresponds to TRBD1 (5 bases). From germline, CDR1 is SQVTM and CDR2 ANQGSEA. The germline V and J ends were trimmed by 5 bases and 0 bases, with 11 bases remaining between them. The CDR3 covers 14 residues. The CDR3 sequence: CSVTGHLAKNIQYF. The CDR3 coding sequence is TGCAGCGTTACCGGACACCTAGCCAAAAACATTCAGTACTTC.

V gene TRBV9 combines with J gene TRBJ1-1, with D uncertain. Germline V gives CDR1 SGDLS, CDR2 YYNGEE. Trimming left V 3 bases short and J 10 bases short, with 10 bases between. This CDR3 has 11 residues. CDR3 residues: CASSDEGTAFF. CDR3 DNA sequence: TGTGCCAGCAGCGATGAGGGTACAGCTTTCTTT.

The genes are TRBV5-6 and TRBJ1-3; weak D call: TRBD1 (5 bases). Germline-derived CDR1 and CDR2 are SGHDT and YYEEEE. Trimming pared 2 bases from V and 2 bases from J, leaving 8 bases between. The CDR3 extends over 14 amino acids. This CDR3 reads CASSFSRAGNTIYF. CDR3 bases: TGTGCCAGCAGCTTCTCCAGGGCTGGAAACACCATATATTTT. Full variable domain (rest looked up from reference TRBV5-6 and TRBJ1-3): DAGVTQSPTHLIKTRGQQVTLRCSPKSGHDTVSWYQQALGQGPQFIFQYYEEEERQRGNFPDRFSGHQFPNYSSELNVNALLLGDSALYLCASSFSRAGNTIYFGEGSWLTVV.

The chain employs TRBV7-3 and TRBJ2-2; TRBD2 aligns across 9 bases. Germline trimming cut 0 bases from V and 5 bases from J; bases unmatched to any gene: 4. This CDR3 is 16 amino acids long. Germline V CDR1 and CDR2: SGHTA, FQGTGA. The CDR3, as DNA: TGTGCCAGCAGCTTAACTAGCGGGAGATATACCGGGGAGCTGTTTTTT. Translated, it gives CASSLTSGRYTGELFF.

In this sample, this clone turned up a few times. CDR3 loop: CASSLEAGEAYEQYF. DNA of the CDR3: TGTGCCAGCAGCTTAGAGGCGGGAGAGGCTTACGAGCAGTACTTC. The chain is built from TRBV7-2 and TRBJ2-7; the match to TRBD2 covers 7 bases. This CDR3 is built from 15 residues. The germline V gene has CDR1 SGHTA and CDR2 FQGNSA. Unmatched junction bases numbered 7, after V lost 1 base and J lost 4 bases. Variable domain in full (rest from reference TRBV7-2 and TRBJ2-7): GAGVSQSPSNKVTEKGKDVELRCDPISGHTALYWYRQSLGQGLEFLIYFQGNSAPDKSGLPSDRFSAERTGGSVSTLTIQRTQQEDSAVYLCASSLEAGEAYEQYFGPGTRLTVT.

V usage is TRBV5-4 and J usage is TRBJ2-1, with 9 bases aligning to TRBD2. Trimming at V came to 5 bases and at J to 5 bases, leaving 14 bases not matched to a gene. There are 17 residues in the CDR3. CDR1 SGHNT and CDR2 YYREEE come from the germline V gene (reference sequence). The chain's CDR3 is CASSRTLGGGADNEQFF. For the CDR3, the DNA is TGTGCCAGCAGTCGTACCCTTGGCGGGGGGGCGGACAATGAGCAGTTCTTC.